This T cell receptor (beta chain) came from a study of T cell repertoires in cytomegalovirus infection. Study-wide background: Indications came from public TCR beta signatures; they pointed to CMV infection and to a matching HLA type. General observations from the study: Summed frequency of shared TCR beta families picked out CMV carriers who also had the relevant HLA. CMV-specific TCR beta clonotypes restricted by HLA-C dominated the ex vivo response.

The CDR3 is 17 amino acids. Per germline, CDR1 MNHEY and CDR2 SVGAGI. V lost 8 bases and J lost 1; bases outside the gene matches: 15. About this clonotype itself: The target antigen is unknown.

One entry per CDR3 protein results from TCRdb running MiXCR on the reads. The table includes under 850,000 distinct CDR3 sequences, less than 40% detected once. Sequencing was performed on PBMCs. This chain links TRBV6-5 with TRBJ1-1; 8 bases match TRBD1. The receptor was derived from a human donor in good health (CMV status not recorded). Some clones in this sample may be carry-over from other donors' samples. The CDR3 coding sequence is TGTGCCAGCTCGAGCTTCTTAACAGGGGGTGAGAACACTGAAGCTTTCTTT. Its translation is CASSSFLTGGENTEAFF.